Given below is one TCR beta chain in context. Deep was the level used in running the assay. The table came from immunoSEQ multiplex PCR; TCRdb's copy has only in-frame clones and leaves some out. The repertoire consists of about 710,000 clones, with about 80% occurring once and the leading ten covering about 1.8%. The sample is drawn from a study of shared clonotypes between healthy human individuals. Study summary: Plates per donor: three CD4 naive, three CD4 memory, two CD8 naive, one CD8 memory.

Germline V lookup: CDR1 MDHEN, CDR2 SYDVKM. Trimming at V came to 9 bases and at J to 5 bases, leaving 12 bases not matched to a gene. This CDR3 region has 14 residues. CD45RA-negative memory and CD45RA+ naive subsets were split from the CD4+ cells. The chain links TRBV28 to TRBJ1-1, with 7 positions matching TRBD1. The TCR was taken from a woman in her thirties in good health. The source material was memory CD4+ T cells sorted from blood. Subset described: CD45RA-negative fraction. The CDR3 spells CASAQRQGDTEAFF. Written as DNA, the CDR3 is TGTGCCAGTGCGCAGCGACAGGGTGATACTGAAGCTTTCTTT.